One sample yielded the 32 T cell receptor beta chains listed below, sequenced in a study of blood T cell repertoires in COVID-19. Produced via immunoSEQ multiplex PCR; TCRdb's table is partial and in-frame only. The table includes roughly 280,000 clones, roughly nine tenths detected once. Source material: PBMCs or T cells enriched from blood (not recorded which). The receptors originated from a woman under 30 who had recovered from COVID-19.

A remark on this clone: Germline and junction disagree at one end, which may indicate a read error. The rearrangement links TRBV2 to TRBJ2-7; D might be TRBD1 (8 bases). The CDR3 covers 13 residues. The germline V gene has CDR1 SNHLY and CDR2 FYNNEI. The CDR3 DNA sequence: TGTGCCAGCAGTCTCAAGGACAGGGAGGGCCGCTGGTTC. This encodes CASSLKDREGRWF.

The rearrangement uses TRBV6-5 and TRBJ2-3; a weak D match, TRBD1 (6 bases). Trimming took 0 bases from V and 2 from J, leaving 9 bases between them. Per germline, CDR1 MNHEY and CDR2 SVGAGI. This CDR3 region has 15 residues. For the CDR3, the DNA is TGTGCCAGCAGTTACTCGGGGGCTACCACAGATACGCAGTATTTT. It codes for CASSYSGATTDTQYF.

This clone was counted a single time. The chain has TRBV6-1 and TRBJ2-7; the match to TRBD2 covers 9 bases. The CDR3 spans 16 residues. V was clipped by 3 bases and J by 4 bases; unmatched bases: 10. Per the germline V gene, CDR1 is MNHNS and CDR2 is SASEGT. CDR3 amino acids: CASSELSGGPHYEQYF. The CDR3 DNA reads as TGTGCCAGCAGTGAGCTAAGCGGGGGGCCCCATTACGAGCAGTACTTC.

The table lists this clone with a count of one. The CDR3 protein is CASSPGAYSNQPQHF. The CDR3, as DNA: TGTGCCAGCTCACCGGGGGCATATAGCAATCAGCCCCAGCATTTT. The genes are TRBV18 and TRBJ1-5, with D tentatively TRBD1 (6 bases). Trimming took off 3 bases at V and 0 bases at J, with 9 bases between the two ends. CDR3 length: 15 amino acids. Per the germline V gene, CDR1 is KGHSH and CDR2 is LQKENI.

The rearrangement joins TRBV18 to TRBJ2-5; TRBD1 is a possible D gene (6 bases). CDR1 and CDR2 from the germline V gene are KGHSH and LQKENI. This CDR3 contains 14 residues. V lost 3 bases and J lost 3, with 11 bases in between. Here the CDR3 DNA reads TGTGCCAGCTCACCTGGTTCAGGGGAAGAGACCCAGTACTTC. Amino acid sequence: CASSPGSGEETQYF.

V gene TRBV4-2 combines with J gene TRBJ2-1; TRBD1 matches at 9 bases. The CDR3 spans 15 residues. V shed 2 bases and J 6 bases; nucleotides not matched to a gene: 5. Germline-derived CDR1 and CDR2 are LGHNA and YNFKEQ. The CDR3 DNA reads as TGTGCCAGCAGCCAATTAGGGACAGGGAGCAATGAGCAGTTCTTC. Amino acids: CASSQLGTGSNEQFF.

The V gene is TRBV7-9, the J gene TRBJ1-3; D is unclear. From germline, CDR1 is SEHNR and CDR2 FQNEAQ (reference sequence). The CDR3 is 15 amino acids. The V gene lost 1 base and the J gene lost 4 bases, with 11 bases spanning the gap. CDR3 sequence reads: CASSLDAGSGNTIYF. CDR3 nucleotide sequence: TGTGCCAGCAGCTTAGATGCGGGATCCGGAAACACCATATATTTT.

The V gene is TRBV7-5, the J gene TRBJ2-1; the table's D call, TRBD2, was not checked against the DNA. TRBV7-5 is termed a pseudogene. The CDR3 consists of 18 residues. The CDR3 DNA reads TGTGCCAGAAGCTCGACACATAATAGCGGGGGGGCCTACAATGAGCAGTTCTTC. It is translated as CARSSTHNSGGAYNEQFF.

The chain carries TRBV12-1 and TRBJ2-5; TRBD1, the table's D call, lacks a check against the DNA. TRBV12-1 is classified as a pseudogene. This CDR3 has 10 amino acids. CDR3 sequence reads: CASPPKTQYF. The DNA of the CDR3 is TGTGCCAGCCCCCCCAAGACCCAGTACTTC.

The rearrangement links TRBV7-8 to TRBJ1-4, with 7 bases lining up with TRBD1. Trimming cost V 3 bases and J 4 bases; bases outside gene matches: 8. This CDR3 is built from 16 residues. In germline, CDR1 is SGHVS, CDR2 FQNEAQ. CDR3 bases: TGTGCCAGCAGCTTCACAGGGGCGGCCTATAATGAAAAACTGTTTTTT. This translates into CASSFTGAAYNEKLFF.

The rearrangement uses TRBV9 and TRBJ2-7, with D possibly TRBD2 on 6 matching bases. V gave up 0 bases and J gave up 6 bases, with 13 bases separating them. CDR1 and CDR2 from the germline V gene are SGDLS and YYNGEE. This CDR3 has 14 residues. CDR3 amino acids: CASSVGGGVSEQYF. Here the CDR3 DNA reads TGTGCCAGCAGCGTAGGTGGAGGGGTCAGCGAGCAGTACTTC.

The V and J genes are TRBV10-1 and TRBJ1-2; perhaps TRBD1 as D (5 bases). V dropped 3 bases and J dropped 9 bases, with 11 bases sitting between them. Germline CDR1 is WNHNN and CDR2 is SYGVQD (reference sequence). CDR3 length equals 12 residues. The CDR3 is CASSDGGNRYTF. DNA of the CDR3: TGCGCCAGCAGTGATGGGGGGAATCGCTACACCTTC.

This sequence joins TRBV11-3 and TRBJ1-1; 7 bases agree with TRBD1. The CDR3 extends over 13 amino acids. CDR1 and CDR2 from the germline V gene are SGHNT and YENEEA. The J segment lost 7 bases and the V segment lost 2 bases, leaving 4 bases of the junction unmatched. DNA for the CDR3: TGTGCCAGCAGCTTAACAGGGGCAGGTGAAGCTTTCTTT. This translates into CASSLTGAGEAFF.

The chain combines TRBV15 with TRBJ1-1; D not resolved. The CDR3 contains 13 residues. Deletions cut 0 bases from V and 2 bases from J, with 4 bases between. Looked up from germline, CDR1 is LNHNV and CDR2 is YYDKDF (reference sequence). The CDR3 DNA follows: TGTGCCACCAGCAGAGACAAAAACACTGAAGCTTTCTTT. Translation gives CATSRDKNTEAFF. Full variable domain (remainder filled in from reference TRBV15 and TRBJ1-1): DAMVIQNPRYQVTQFGKPVTLSCSQTLNHNVMYWYQQKSSQAPKLLFHYYDKDFNNEADTPDNFQSRRPNTSFCFLDIRSPGLGDTAMYLCATSRDKNTEAFFGQGTRLTVV.

This chain uses TRBV3-1 (or the pseudogene TRBV3-2) with TRBJ2-2; perhaps TRBD1 as D (6 bases). V was clipped by 0 bases and J by 7 bases, with 15 bases between them. CDR3 length: 16 residues. Germline CDR1 is LGHDT and CDR2 is YNNKEL (reference sequence). The CDR3 DNA reads TGTGCCAGCAGCCAAGATTACAGGGATGGAGGCGGGGAGCTGTTTTTT. Protein product: CASSQDYRDGGGELFF.

The chain uses TRBV4-1 and TRBJ2-1; 9 nucleotides line up with TRBD2. Germline lookup yields CDR1 MGHRA and CDR2 YSYEKL. The J segment lost 7 bases and the V segment lost 3 bases, leaving 10 bases of the junction unmatched. CDR3 length: 16 amino acids. The DNA of the CDR3 is TGCGCCAGCAGCCAGGCAGCGGGGGGAAGCCGAAATGAGCAGTTCTTC. This gives the protein CASSQAAGGSRNEQFF.

This clone was seen once. The J gene is TRBJ1-4, the V gene TRBV18; TRBD1 is a possible D gene (6 bases). The CDR3 extends over 14 amino acids. Germline-derived CDR1 and CDR2 are KGHSH and LQKENI. The V and J ends lost 5 bases and 5 bases respectively, with 12 bases between them. CDR3 region: CASSVGQRNEKLFF. CDR3 DNA sequence: TGTGCCAGCTCAGTCGGACAGAGAAATGAAAAACTGTTTTTT.

In DNA, the CDR3 is TGTGCCTGGAGAGGGGATACGGCGCTTCTGAACACTGAAGCTTTCTTT. This gives the protein CAWRGDTALLNTEAFF. J is TRBJ1-1 and V is TRBV30, with a weak D call TRBD1 (5 bases). CDR1 GTSNPN and CDR2 SVGIG come from the germline V gene (reference sequence). Trimming took 3 bases from V and 0 from J, leaving 17 bases between them. This CDR3 is built from 16 residues.

This chain links TRBV4-1 with TRBJ1-4; TRBD1 agrees at 7 bases. This CDR3 has 15 residues. After removal of 3 bases from V and 4 bases from J, the junction contained 5 bases not matched to a gene. Germline V gene lookup returns CDR1 MGHRA and CDR2 YSYEKL. The CDR3: CASSQTGRYNEKLFF. The CDR3 bases are TGCGCCAGCAGCCAGACAGGGAGGTATAATGAAAAACTGTTTTTT.

Remarks on this clone: In the same sample, other DNA sequences code for this CDR3. V gene TRBV27 combines with J gene TRBJ1-2; 9 bases agree with TRBD1. There are 14 residues in the CDR3. With V trimmed by 5 bases and J by 4 bases, 5 bases remained unmatched. Germline V gene lookup returns CDR1 MNHEY and CDR2 SMNVEV (reference sequence). In DNA, the CDR3 is TGTGCCAGCAGTCCAACAGGGGGCTCCTATGGCTACACCTTC. Amino acid sequence: CASSPTGGSYGYTF.

This clone came up once. The chain uses TRBV29-1 and TRBJ2-2, with TRBD2 as a possible D gene (5 bases). Germline V lookup: CDR1 SQVTM, CDR2 ANQGSEA. V lost 7 bases to trimming and J lost 4 bases, with 13 bases between them. CDR3 length: 13 residues. The CDR3 reads CSATRGPTGELFF. For the CDR3, the DNA is TGCAGCGCCACTCGAGGGCCCACCGGGGAGCTGTTTTTT.

This chain connects TRBV5-5 to TRBJ1-2, with D uncertain. The germline V gene has CDR1 SGHKS and CDR2 YYEKEE (reference sequence). This CDR3 is built from 12 residues. V dropped 5 bases and J dropped 6 bases, with 11 bases sitting between them. CDR3 sequence reads: CASSQGGNGYTF. In nucleotides, the CDR3 is TGTGCCAGCAGTCAAGGAGGGAATGGCTACACCTTC.

V gene TRBV3-1 (or the pseudogene TRBV3-2) combines with J gene TRBJ2-7; a possible D gene is TRBD1 (6 bases). Trimming removed 1 base at V and 2 bases at J, with 12 bases between. The V gene's germline CDR1 is LGHDT and CDR2 YNNKEL (reference sequence). This CDR3 is 15 amino acids long. Here the CDR3 DNA reads TGTGCCAGCAGCCAAGGTAGGACAGCACCCTACGAGCAGTACTTC. Translation: CASSQGRTAPYEQYF.

This clone was seen more than once but under ten times. Other DNA sequences in this sample translate to the same CDR3. The rearrangement uses TRBV27 and TRBJ1-5; D unresolved. This CDR3 contains 13 residues. Trimming stripped 3 bases from V and 5 bases from J, with 8 bases between. Germline-derived CDR1 and CDR2 are MNHEY and SMNVEV (reference sequence). CDR3: CASSLSGDQPQHF. The CDR3 DNA follows: TGTGCCAGCAGTTTGAGCGGGGATCAGCCCCAGCATTTT.

The chain is built from TRBV5-1 and TRBJ2-5, with a possible D match to TRBD2 (6 bases). The CDR3 totals 13 residues. V was clipped by 6 bases and J by 2 bases, with 11 bases between them. Germline-derived CDR1 and CDR2 are SGHRS and YFSETQ. CDR3 sequence reads: CASMRGGQETQYF. The CDR3 DNA sequence: TGCGCCAGCATGCGAGGAGGGCAAGAGACCCAGTACTTC.

This clone came up once. The J gene is TRBJ1-1, the V gene TRBV10-2; TRBD1 matches at 8 bases. J was trimmed by 6 bases and V by 4 bases; bases with no gene match: 7. Germline CDR1 is WSHSY and CDR2 is SAAADI. The CDR3 has 14 amino acids. The CDR3 protein is CASSADRGRSEAFF. CDR3 in DNA: TGCGCCAGCAGTGCAGACAGGGGAAGATCTGAAGCTTTCTTT.

The V call is TRBV9, the J call TRBJ2-3, with a possible D match to TRBD1 (6 bases). The CDR3 totals 12 residues. Germline CDR1 and CDR2: SGDLS and YYNGEE. The V gene lost 4 bases and the J gene lost 6 bases, with 9 bases spanning the gap. As DNA, the CDR3 is TGTGCCAGCAGCCACCAGGGGGATACGCAGTATTTT. Translation: CASSHQGDTQYF. Full variable domain (remainder filled in from reference TRBV9 and TRBJ2-3): DSGVTQTPKHLITATGQRVTLRCSPRSGDLSVYWYQQSLDQGLQFLIQYYNGEERAKGNILERFSAQQFPDLHSELNLSSLELGDSALYFCASSHQGDTQYFGPGTRLTVL.

The chain couples TRBV10-3 to TRBJ2-3; 8 bases agree with TRBD2. Germline loops: CDR1 ENHRY, CDR2 SYGVKD. The junction had 8 bases not matched to a gene; V was cut back by 7 bases and J by 2 bases. This CDR3 has 15 residues. CDR3 residues: CAIMRGSGNTDTQYF. For the CDR3, the DNA is TGTGCCATCATGAGGGGTAGCGGGAACACAGATACGCAGTATTTT.

The rearrangement uses TRBV5-1 and TRBJ2-7; 7 bases agree with TRBD2. With 0 bases clipped from V and 7 bases from J, the junction kept 16 bases outside the gene matches. Germline assignment: CDR1 SGHRS and CDR2 YFSETQ. This CDR3 region has 17 residues. This chain's CDR3 is CASSLGGGRITMGEQYF. CDR3 DNA: TGCGCCAGCAGCTTGGGGGGAGGGAGAATAACGATGGGAGAGCAGTACTTC.

The chain couples TRBV5-1 to TRBJ2-6; 7 positions agree with TRBD1. The CDR3 runs to 17 residues. J was trimmed by 0 bases and V by 3 bases; bases with no gene match: 6. Germline lookup yields CDR1 SGHRS and CDR2 YFSETQ. The CDR3 sequence: CASSSGQARSGANVLTF. CDR3 nucleotide sequence: TGCGCCAGCAGCTCCGGACAGGCCCGCTCTGGGGCCAACGTCCTGACTTTC.

This chain connects TRBV5-1 to TRBJ1-1, with 7 bases aligning to TRBD1. Germline V gene data show CDR1 as SGHRS and CDR2 as YFSETQ. Unmatched junction bases numbered 6, after V lost 3 bases and J lost 1 base. The CDR3 has 15 residues. CDR3 region: CASSSGTVRNTEAFF. In nucleotides, the CDR3 is TGCGCCAGCAGCTCCGGGACAGTAAGGAACACTGAAGCTTTCTTT. Filled out from reference TRBV5-1 and TRBJ1-1, the complete variable domain reads KAGVTQTPRYLIKTRGQQVTLSCSPISGHRSVSWYQQTPGQGLQFLFEYFSETQRNKGNFPGRFSGRQFSNSRSEMNVSTLELGDSALYLCASSSGTVRNTEAFFGQGTRLTVV.

The genes are TRBV7-2 and TRBJ1-5; perhaps TRBD1 as D (5 bases). The CDR3 consists of 15 residues. The V gene's germline CDR1 is SGHTA and CDR2 FQGNSA. Trimming left V 2 bases short and J 7 bases short, with 15 bases between. The CDR3, as DNA: TGTGCCAGCAGCTTATCCGGGGTTGGGGGGCAGCCCCAGCATTTT. Translating it yields CASSLSGVGGQPQHF.